The clone carrying this T cell receptor (beta chain) has ten or more counts. The entry originates in a study of naive and memory T cell subsets. CDR1 and CDR2 from the germline V gene are LNHNV and YYDKDF (reference sequence). The CDR3 sequence is 12 residues long. The V end lost 5 bases, the J end lost 10 bases, and 9 bases lay between the germline ends. Two oligonucleotides, mixed equimolar, formed the beta constant-region primer covering TRBC1 and TRBC2. TCRdb analysed the UMI-ligation and nested PCR reads with MiXCR anew, one entry per CDR3 protein. The sample comprises 84,000 or so distinct CDR3 sequences, around 6.5% of which are singletons, and more than 1.5% rests with the top ten.

The sequence derives from a human donor in good health. The sequenced sample was central memory CD4+ T cells from blood. The chain recombines TRBV15 with TRBJ1-6, with TRBD1 as a possible D gene (5 bases). The CDR3 region has the DNA TGTGCCACCAGCTTACAGGAGTCACCCCTCCACTTT. It specifies CATSLQESPLHF.